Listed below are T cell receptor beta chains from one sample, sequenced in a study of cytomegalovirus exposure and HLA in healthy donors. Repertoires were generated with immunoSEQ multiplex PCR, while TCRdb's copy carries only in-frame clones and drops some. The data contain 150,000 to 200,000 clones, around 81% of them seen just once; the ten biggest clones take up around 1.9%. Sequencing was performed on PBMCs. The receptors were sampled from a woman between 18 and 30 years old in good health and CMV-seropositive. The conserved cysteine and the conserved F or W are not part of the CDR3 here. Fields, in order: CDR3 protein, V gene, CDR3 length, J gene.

CDR3 protein: ASSPIGLAGGGETDTQY; V gene: TRBV5-4; CDR3 length: 17; J gene: TRBJ2-3
CDR3 protein: ASSVGLTLTEAF; V gene: TRBV9; CDR3 length: 12; J gene: TRBJ1-1
CDR3 protein: ASSPPGQIKNIQY; V gene: TRBV5-8; CDR3 length: 13; J gene: TRBJ2-4
CDR3 protein: ASSLDQGRYEKLF; V gene: TRBV6-6; CDR3 length: 13; J gene: TRBJ1-4
CDR3 protein: ASSESRGSTDTQY; V gene: TRBV10-1; CDR3 length: 13; J gene: TRBJ2-3
CDR3 protein: ASSYSMRRNQPQH; V gene: TRBV6-5; CDR3 length: 13; J gene: TRBJ1-5
CDR3 protein: ASSKNSPVYGYT; V gene: TRBV27; CDR3 length: 12; J gene: TRBJ1-2
CDR3 protein: ASSLANAGGGETQY; V gene: TRBV7-8; CDR3 length: 14; J gene: TRBJ2-5
CDR3 protein: ASSQAVPEALH; V gene: TRBV4-1; CDR3 length: 11; J gene: TRBJ1-6
CDR3 protein: ASVSDSDTGETQY; V gene: TRBV11-3; CDR3 length: 13; J gene: TRBJ2-5
CDR3 protein: ASRATGGYSQPQH; V gene: TRBV2; CDR3 length: 13; J gene: TRBJ1-5
CDR3 protein: ASSQDGRGVTEAF; V gene: TRBV4-1; CDR3 length: 13; J gene: TRBJ1-1
CDR3 protein: ASSLAGWLTTEAF; V gene: TRBV5-6; CDR3 length: 13; J gene: TRBJ1-1
CDR3 protein: ASSLDAGSAF; V gene: TRBV7-9; CDR3 length: 10; J gene: TRBJ1-1
CDR3 protein: ASSESRQGLSEQY; V gene: TRBV10-1; CDR3 length: 13; J gene: TRBJ2-7